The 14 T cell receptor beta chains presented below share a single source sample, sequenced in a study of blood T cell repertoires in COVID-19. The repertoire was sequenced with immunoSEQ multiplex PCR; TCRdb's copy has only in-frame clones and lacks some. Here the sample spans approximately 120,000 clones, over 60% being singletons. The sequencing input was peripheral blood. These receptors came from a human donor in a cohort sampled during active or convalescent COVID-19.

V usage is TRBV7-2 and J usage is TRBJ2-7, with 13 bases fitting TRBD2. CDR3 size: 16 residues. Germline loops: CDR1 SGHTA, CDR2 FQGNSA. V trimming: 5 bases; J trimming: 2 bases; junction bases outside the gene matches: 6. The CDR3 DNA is TGTGCCAGCAGCCTGGGACTAGCGGGGCTCACCTACGAGCAGTACTTC. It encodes CASSLGLAGLTYEQYF.

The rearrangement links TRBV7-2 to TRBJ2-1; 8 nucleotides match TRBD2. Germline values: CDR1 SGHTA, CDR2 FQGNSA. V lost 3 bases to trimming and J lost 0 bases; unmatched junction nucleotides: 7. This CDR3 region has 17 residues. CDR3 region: CASSLLGLAASYNEQFF. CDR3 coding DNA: TGTGCCAGCAGCTTGCTCGGACTAGCTGCCTCCTACAATGAGCAGTTCTTC.

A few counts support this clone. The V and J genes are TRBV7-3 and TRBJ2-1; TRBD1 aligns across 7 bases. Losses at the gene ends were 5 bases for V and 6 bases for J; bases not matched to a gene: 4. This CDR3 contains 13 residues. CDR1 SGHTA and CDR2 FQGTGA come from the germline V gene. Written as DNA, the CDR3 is TGTGCCAGCAGCCCCGACAGGGTCAATGAGCAGTTCTTC. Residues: CASSPDRVNEQFF.

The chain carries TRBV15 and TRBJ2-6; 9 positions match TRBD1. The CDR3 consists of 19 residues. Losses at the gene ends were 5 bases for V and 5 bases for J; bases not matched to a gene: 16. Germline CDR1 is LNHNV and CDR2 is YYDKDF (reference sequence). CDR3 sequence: CATSRDRVGLGVRANVLTF. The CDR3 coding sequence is TGTGCCACCAGCCGGGACAGGGTCGGGTTAGGGGTGCGGGCCAACGTCCTGACTTTC.

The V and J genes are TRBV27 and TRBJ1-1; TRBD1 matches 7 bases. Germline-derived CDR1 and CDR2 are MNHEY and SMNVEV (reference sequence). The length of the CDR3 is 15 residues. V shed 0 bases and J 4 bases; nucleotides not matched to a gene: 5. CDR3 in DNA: TGTGCCAGCAGTTTATCGAGGGGGCTTCGCACTGAAGCTTTCTTT. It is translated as CASSLSRGLRTEAFF.

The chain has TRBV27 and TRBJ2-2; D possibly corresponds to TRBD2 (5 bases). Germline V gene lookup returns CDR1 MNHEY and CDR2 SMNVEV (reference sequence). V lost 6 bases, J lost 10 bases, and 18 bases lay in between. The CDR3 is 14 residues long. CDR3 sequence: CASRPLGNFEELFF. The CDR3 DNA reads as TGTGCCAGCAGGCCACTAGGGAACTTCGAGGAGCTGTTTTTT.

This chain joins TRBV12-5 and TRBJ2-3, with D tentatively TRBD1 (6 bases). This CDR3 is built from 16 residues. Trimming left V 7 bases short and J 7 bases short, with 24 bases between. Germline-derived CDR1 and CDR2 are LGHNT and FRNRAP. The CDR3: CASAKRPGPGQYTQYF. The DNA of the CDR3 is TGTGCTAGTGCCAAACGACCGGGACCCGGACAGTATACGCAGTATTTT.

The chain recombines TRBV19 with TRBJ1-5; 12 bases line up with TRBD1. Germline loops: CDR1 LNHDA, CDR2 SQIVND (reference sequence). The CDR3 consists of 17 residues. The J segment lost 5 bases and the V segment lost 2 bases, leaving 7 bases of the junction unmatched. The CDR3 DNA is TGTGCCAGTAGTATAAGATGGGACAGGGGGCCCCATCAGCCCCAGCATTTT. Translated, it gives CASSIRWDRGPHQPQHF.

In nucleotides, the CDR3 is TGTGCCAGCTCACCGGACAGGGATAAAGAGACCCAGTACTTC. Translating gives CASSPDRDKETQYF. This chain links TRBV18 with TRBJ2-5, with 8 positions matching TRBD1. Germline V gene data show CDR1 as KGHSH and CDR2 as LQKENI. This CDR3 has 14 residues. V trimming: 3 bases; J trimming: 3 bases; junction bases outside the gene matches: 3.

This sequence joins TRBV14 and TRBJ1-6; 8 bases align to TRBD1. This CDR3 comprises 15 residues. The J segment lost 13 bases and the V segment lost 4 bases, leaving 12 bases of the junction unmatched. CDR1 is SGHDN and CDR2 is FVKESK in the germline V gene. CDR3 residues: CASSPSDRVADPLHF. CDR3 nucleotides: TGTGCCAGCAGCCCTTCGGACAGGGTGGCGGATCCCCTCCACTTT. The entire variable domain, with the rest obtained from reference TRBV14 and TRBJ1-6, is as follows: EAGVTQFPSHSVIEKGQTVTLRCDPISGHDNLYWYRRVMGKEIKFLLHFVKESKQDESGMPNNRFLAERTGGTYSTLKVQPAELEDSGVYFCASSPSDRVADPLHFGNGTRLTVT.

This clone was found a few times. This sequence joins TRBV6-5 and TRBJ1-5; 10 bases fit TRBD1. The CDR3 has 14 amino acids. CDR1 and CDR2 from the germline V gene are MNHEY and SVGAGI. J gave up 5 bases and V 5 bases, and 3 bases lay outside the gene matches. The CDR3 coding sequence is TGTGCCAGCAGTCGACAGGGGGCTCATCAGCCCCAGCATTTT. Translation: CASSRQGAHQPQHF.

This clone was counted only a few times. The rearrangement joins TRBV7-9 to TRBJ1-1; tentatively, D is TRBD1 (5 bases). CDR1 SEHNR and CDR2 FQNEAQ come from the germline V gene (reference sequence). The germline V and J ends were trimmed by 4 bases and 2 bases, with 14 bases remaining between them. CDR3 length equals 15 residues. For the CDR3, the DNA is TGTGCCAGCAGCTACCGACAGAACCGTAACACTGAAGCTTTCTTT. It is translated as CASSYRQNRNTEAFF.

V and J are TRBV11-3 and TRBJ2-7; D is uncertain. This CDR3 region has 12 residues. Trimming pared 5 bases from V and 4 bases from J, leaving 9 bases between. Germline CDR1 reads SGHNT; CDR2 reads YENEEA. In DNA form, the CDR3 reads TGTGCCAGCAGCCCAGACGGGTACGAGCAGTACTTC. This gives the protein CASSPDGYEQYF.

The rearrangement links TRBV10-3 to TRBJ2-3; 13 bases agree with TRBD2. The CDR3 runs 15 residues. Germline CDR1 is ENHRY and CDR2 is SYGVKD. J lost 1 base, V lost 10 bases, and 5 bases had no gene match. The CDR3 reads CANSGTSGGTDTQYF. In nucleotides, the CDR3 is TGTGCCAACTCCGGGACTAGCGGGGGCACAGATACGCAGTATTTT.